The 8 T cell receptor beta chains below come from one sample, sequenced in a study of T cells in localized non-small cell lung cancer. Using immunoSEQ multiplex PCR, the repertoire was profiled, and TCRdb retains in-frame clones only, with some absent. The repertoire holds roughly 48,000 clones, with about 72% as singletons. The sequenced sample was peripheral blood, obtained before any cancer treatment. These receptors were obtained from a man aged 35-75 years with stage I squamous cell lung carcinoma.

V and J are TRBV7-6 and TRBJ1-1, with 7 bases that match TRBD1. The germline gives CDR1 SGHVS, CDR2 FNYEAQ. V shed 1 base, J shed 12 bases, and the junction held 5 bases outside the gene matches. The CDR3 totals 12 residues. The CDR3 sequence: CASSLDRGDTFF. The CDR3 DNA sequence: TGTGCCAGCAGCTTAGACAGGGGAGATACTTTCTTT.

The V gene is TRBV6-1, the J gene TRBJ2-2; D may be TRBD1 (6 bases). The germline V gene encodes CDR1 MNHNS and CDR2 SASEGT. The CDR3 runs 13 residues. The V end lost 4 bases, the J end lost 4 bases, and 7 bases lay between the germline ends. CDR3 amino acids: CASSGQVTGELFF. As DNA, the CDR3 is TGTGCCAGCAGTGGACAGGTCACCGGGGAGCTGTTTTTT.

This rearrangement joins TRBV12-5 to TRBJ2-3, with D tentatively TRBD2 (7 bases). The CDR3 spans 14 residues. The germline gives CDR1 LGHNT, CDR2 FRNRAP. Trimming removed 9 bases at V and 2 bases at J, with 15 bases between. CDR3 sequence (DNA): TGTGCTAGCAGCAAGGGGGGGATCACAGATACGCAGTATTTT. Its protein product is CASSKGGITDTQYF.

The chain uses TRBV19 and TRBJ1-6; maybe TRBD1 (5 bases). Trimming left V 7 bases short and J 7 bases short, with 17 bases between. The CDR3 loop spans 15 amino acids. Germline assignment: CDR1 LNHDA and CDR2 SQIVND (reference sequence). The CDR3 region has the DNA TGTGCCAGTACAATCCGGGACGGCCGAAATTCACCCCTCCACTTT. As protein: CASTIRDGRNSPLHF.

This chain connects TRBV4-1 to TRBJ2-7, with D unclear. Trimming removed 4 bases from V and 6 bases from J, with 19 bases in between. The CDR3 consists of 15 residues. Per germline, CDR1 MGHRA and CDR2 YSYEKL. The CDR3 bases are TGCGCCAGCAGCCTCACTTGGCAGGATTTGCCCGAGCAGTACTTC. Protein product: CASSLTWQDLPEQYF.

The V gene is TRBV25-1, the J gene TRBJ1-6; no reliable D call. The CDR3 has 15 residues. V was clipped by 3 bases and J by 5 bases, with 11 bases between them. Germline CDR1 and CDR2: MGHDK and SYGVNS. This CDR3 reads CASSEAGLDNSPLHF. The CDR3 DNA is TGTGCCAGCAGTGAGGCGGGTCTGGATAATTCACCCCTCCACTTT.

This CDR3 reads CASRNAGTGNEKLFF. The CDR3 DNA follows: TGCGCCAGCAGAAACGCCGGGACGGGGAATGAAAAACTGTTTTTT. The rearrangement joins TRBV4-1 to TRBJ1-4, with D perhaps matching TRBD1 (5 bases). Per the germline V gene, CDR1 is MGHRA and CDR2 is YSYEKL. The CDR3 covers 15 residues. Trimming stripped 6 bases from V and 5 bases from J, with 16 bases between.

The CDR3: CASSIGRSGYGYTF. The CDR3 region has the DNA TGTGCCAGTAGTATAGGCAGGTCGGGCTATGGCTACACCTTC. This chain uses TRBV19 with TRBJ1-2; D is unresolved. The V end was cut by 1 base, the J end by 4 bases, with 10 bases between. This CDR3 is 14 amino acids long. Germline V gives CDR1 LNHDA, CDR2 SQIVND (reference sequence).